Below are 26 T cell receptor beta chains sequenced from a single sample in a study of blood T cells in healthy people across ages. A sample-barcoded 5' primer and a J-beta primer mix were used in a second PCR of about 6 to 11 cycles. TCRdb called the 5' RACE reads again in MiXCR, with one record for every CDR3 protein. The sample consists of about 1,000,000 distinct CDR3 sequences, 40% to 45% of them appearing once. The sample taken for sequencing was blood. The source of these receptors is a woman in her sixties in good health.

This clonotype was observed a few times. The genes are TRBV29-1 and TRBJ2-1; a weak D match, TRBD2 (6 bases). CDR1 is SQVTM and CDR2 is ANQGSEA in the germline V gene. This CDR3 has 14 residues. The V gene lost 7 bases and the J gene lost 5 bases, with 18 bases spanning the gap. CDR3 sequence: CSARLAGMNNEQFF. CDR3 bases: TGCAGCGCCCGCTTGGCGGGAATGAACAATGAGCAGTTCTTC.

This sequence joins TRBV28 and TRBJ1-5; TRBD1 is a possible D gene (5 bases). The CDR3 has 17 residues. Germline-derived CDR1 and CDR2 are MDHEN and SYDVKM. The V end lost 3 bases, the J end lost 3 bases, and 18 bases lay between the germline ends. CDR3 sequence (DNA): TGTGCCAGCAGTTTTGGTTCCCTAACAGGCATCAATCAGCCCCAGCATTTT. Amino acid sequence: CASSFGSLTGINQPQHF.

This clonotype was observed many times. The rearrangement joins TRBV9 to TRBJ2-4; D may be TRBD1 or TRBD2 (7 bases each). Trimming stripped 5 bases from V and 9 bases from J, with 12 bases between. Germline V gene data show CDR1 as SGDLS and CDR2 as YYNGEE. The CDR3 is 12 residues long. DNA of the CDR3: TGTGCCAGCAGTCCAGGGGGGGGCATTCAGTACTTC. Protein sequence: CASSPGGGIQYF.

This clonotype was picked up one time. The chain couples TRBV2 to TRBJ2-1, with 8 bases matching TRBD2. Germline-derived CDR1 and CDR2 are SNHLY and FYNNEI. The ends lost 6 bases at V and 2 bases at J; junction bases unmatched: 6. This CDR3 region has 15 residues. The CDR3 sequence is CASRPSGFPYNEQFF. The CDR3 coding sequence is TGTGCCAGCAGGCCTAGCGGGTTCCCCTACAATGAGCAGTTCTTC.

This clonotype was seen just once. The genes are TRBV7-9 and TRBJ2-5; perhaps TRBD2 as D (6 bases). The CDR3 totals 18 residues. CDR1 and CDR2 (germline): SEHNR, FQNEAQ (reference sequence). V lost 1 base, J lost 5 bases, and 23 bases lay in between. CDR3 nucleotide sequence: TGTGCCAGCAGCTTAGGGCAATCCCTGGAGGGCCTAGATGAGACCCAGTACTTC. Translating gives CASSLGQSLEGLDETQYF.

This clonotype occurred a few times. The V and J genes are TRBV4-1 and TRBJ2-5; no firm D call. Germline lookup yields CDR1 MGHRA and CDR2 YSYEKL. The CDR3 extends over 16 amino acids. V gave up 4 bases and J gave up 5 bases, with 20 bases separating them. This chain's CDR3 is CASSPSSAVGVETQYF. CDR3 DNA sequence: TGCGCCAGCAGCCCCTCCTCGGCAGTCGGTGTTGAGACCCAGTACTTC.

The genes are TRBV5-1 and TRBJ2-7, with TRBD2 matching 14 bases. With V trimmed by 7 bases and J by 7 bases, 13 bases remained unmatched. CDR1 is SGHRS and CDR2 is YFSETQ in the germline V gene. The CDR3 has 16 amino acids. CDR3 residues: CASSGEGLAGDNEQYF. The CDR3 nucleotides read TGCGCCAGCTCCGGAGAGGGACTAGCGGGGGATAATGAGCAGTACTTC.

The V gene is TRBV11-2, the J gene TRBJ2-5; no firm D call. Gene TRBJ2-7 matches the end of the DNA better, so the J call may be wrong. The CDR3 contains 14 residues. Germline values: CDR1 SGHAT, CDR2 FQNNGV. In nucleotides, the CDR3 is TGTGCCAGCAGCCCCCTCCCGATTGACCGCGAGCAGTACTTC. Translated, it gives CASSPLPIDREQYF.

V is TRBV20-1 and J is TRBJ2-3; D gene unclear. The length of the CDR3 is 13 residues. Trimming removed 3 bases at V and 4 bases at J, with 11 bases between. The V gene's germline CDR1 is DFQATT and CDR2 SNEGSKA (reference sequence). CDR3 in DNA: TGCAGTGCTAGTGACGTCCGCGCAGATACGCAGTATTTT. Its protein is CSASDVRADTQYF.

This clonotype has more than one count but fewer than ten. The rearrangement links TRBV14 to TRBJ2-5; D unresolved. Germline lookup yields CDR1 SGHDN and CDR2 FVKESK. The CDR3 has 15 residues. Trimming took 1 base from V and 3 from J, leaving 12 bases between them. CDR3 residues: CASSQVRAGEETQYF. Here the CDR3 DNA reads TGTGCCAGCAGCCAAGTTAGGGCAGGAGAAGAGACCCAGTACTTC. The full variable domain, completed using reference TRBV14 and TRBJ2-5, is EAGVTQFPSHSVIEKGQTVTLRCDPISGHDNLYWYRRVMGKEIKFLLHFVKESKQDESGMPNNRFLAERTGGTYSTLKVQPAELEDSGVYFCASSQVRAGEETQYFGPGTRLLVL.

The J gene is TRBJ1-2, the V gene TRBV28, with D tentatively TRBD1 (5 bases). Trimming shortened V by 5 bases and J by 0 bases, and 10 bases separated the two germline ends. The CDR3 runs to 14 residues. Germline CDR1 and CDR2: MDHEN and SYDVKM. The CDR3 nucleotides are TGTGCCAGCAGTGTAATCAGGGCTAACTATGGCTACACCTTC. Translated, it gives CASSVIRANYGYTF.

A few counts support this clonotype. The chain has TRBV29-1 and TRBJ2-1; 7 bases fit TRBD2. This CDR3 region has 13 residues. The ends lost 3 bases at V and 4 bases at J; junction bases unmatched: 3. Per the germline V gene, CDR1 is SQVTM and CDR2 is ANQGSEA. This CDR3 reads CSVEGEGYNEQFF. For the CDR3, the DNA is TGCAGCGTTGAGGGGGAGGGGTACAATGAGCAGTTCTTC.

The chain carries TRBV27 and TRBJ1-2; the D is unclear. V lost 6 bases to trimming and J lost 8 bases, with 13 bases between them. Germline V CDR1 and CDR2: MNHEY, SMNVEV (reference sequence). CDR3 length: 12 residues. CDR3 sequence: CASSDGFEGYTF. DNA of the CDR3: TGTGCCAGCAGCGATGGGTTCGAAGGCTACACCTTC.

The table lists this clonotype with a few counts. DNA of the CDR3: TGCAGCGTTGACGGGAGAACAGATACGCAGTATTTT. This sequence encodes CSVDGRTDTQYF. The rearrangement links TRBV29-1 to TRBJ2-3; D perhaps matches TRBD2 (6 bases). Germline CDR1 is SQVTM and CDR2 is ANQGSEA. There are 12 residues in the CDR3. V was clipped by 3 bases and J by 3 bases, with 7 bases between them.

This clonotype was counted a single time. This sequence joins TRBV6-2 or TRBV6-3 and TRBJ2-1; 9 bases align to TRBD2. The ends lost 2 bases at V and 7 bases at J; junction bases unmatched: 18. The CDR3 has 19 amino acids. Germline assignment: CDR1 MNHEY and CDR2 SVGEGT. CDR3 sequence (DNA): TGTGCCAGCAGTTACCTGCCCGGGTCGGCGGGAGGGCCCGAGAATGAGCAGTTCTTC. This gives the protein CASSYLPGSAGGPENEQFF.

The chain has TRBV12-3 or TRBV12-4 and TRBJ2-7, with D maybe TRBD2 (6 bases). V was pared by 4 bases and J by 6 bases, with 19 bases between. The CDR3 has 15 amino acids. CDR3 amino acids: CASSSVAEEGPEQYF. CDR3 bases: TGTGCCAGCAGTTCAGTAGCGGAGGAGGGCCCCGAGCAGTACTTC.

V gene TRBV20-1 combines with J gene TRBJ1-5; no reliable D call. The CDR3 runs 15 residues. Between the trimmed V and J ends, which lost 0 bases and 3 bases, there was a span of 12 bases. Germline V lookup: CDR1 DFQATT, CDR2 SNEGSKA (reference sequence). This CDR3 reads CSARDVADLNQPQHF. CDR3 DNA sequence: TGCAGTGCTAGAGATGTCGCAGATCTCAATCAGCCCCAGCATTTT.

The CDR3 sequence is CASSESYRDGYTF. In DNA form, the CDR3 reads TGTGCCAGCAGTGAAAGTTACAGGGATGGCTACACCTTC. The rearrangement links TRBV6-1 to TRBJ1-2; D might be TRBD1 (6 bases). From germline, CDR1 is MNHNS and CDR2 SASEGT. This CDR3 contains 13 residues. V was clipped by 2 bases and J by 6 bases, with 10 bases between them.

In this sample, this clonotype turned up a few times. The CDR3 loop is CATSRGISPDEQFF. The CDR3 coding sequence is TGTGCCACCAGCAGAGGAATCTCTCCGGATGAGCAGTTCTTC. V gene TRBV15 combines with J gene TRBJ2-1; D call uncertain. V was pared by 1 base and J by 8 bases, with 12 bases between. Germline V gene data show CDR1 as LNHNV and CDR2 as YYDKDF (reference sequence). The CDR3 runs to 14 residues.

The genes are TRBV20-1 and TRBJ2-3; 8 nucleotides match TRBD2. Germline assignment: CDR1 DFQATT and CDR2 SNEGSKA (reference sequence). The length of the CDR3 is 14 residues. The trim removed 6 bases at V and 5 bases at J, leaving 10 bases unmatched. This CDR3 is CSAPSPSGGDTQYF. The CDR3 region has the DNA TGCAGTGCGCCCTCCCCCAGCGGGGGAGATACGCAGTATTTT.

This clonotype has more than one count but fewer than ten. The rearrangement joins TRBV6-2 or TRBV6-3 to TRBJ2-1; D call uncertain. The V gene's germline CDR1 is MNHEY and CDR2 SVGEGT. The CDR3 is made up of 14 amino acids. Between the trimmed V and J ends, which lost 2 bases and 6 bases, there was a span of 11 bases. In nucleotides, the CDR3 is TGTGCCAGCAGTTACCGGATGGGTCCCAATGAGCAGTTCTTC. This encodes CASSYRMGPNEQFF.

The sample holds a few counts of this clonotype. V usage is TRBV20-1 and J usage is TRBJ2-1; D not certain. The germline V and J ends were trimmed by 0 bases and 9 bases, with 15 bases remaining between them. CDR3 length: 14 amino acids. The germline CDR1 and CDR2 sequences are DFQATT and SNEGSKA (reference sequence). This CDR3 reads CSARDLSEWGEQFF. CDR3 nucleotide sequence: TGCAGTGCTAGAGATCTCTCTGAGTGGGGTGAGCAGTTCTTC.

This clonotype was detected only a few times. The chain combines TRBV6-5 with TRBJ2-3; 8 nucleotides agree with TRBD1. With 2 bases clipped from V and 1 base from J, the junction kept 5 bases outside the gene matches. This CDR3 contains 16 residues. Germline CDR1 is MNHEY and CDR2 is SVGAGI. The CDR3 nucleotides read TGTGCCAGCAGTTACGACAGGGGTTGGGGCACAGATACGCAGTATTTT. Translation gives CASSYDRGWGTDTQYF.

This clonotype was detected ten times or more. The gene calls are TRBV7-9 and TRBJ1-2, with D uncertain. CDR3 length: 13 amino acids. Looked up from germline, CDR1 is SEHNR and CDR2 is FQNEAQ (reference sequence). Between the trimmed V and J ends, which lost 4 bases and 4 bases, there was a span of 10 bases. The CDR3 DNA is TGTGCCAGCAGCTCCTCTAAGAGCTATGGCTACACCTTC. Residues: CASSSSKSYGYTF.

This chain joins TRBV7-8 and TRBJ2-5; no clear D. This CDR3 is 15 amino acids long. Germline CDR1 and CDR2: SGHVS and FQNEAQ. The germline V and J ends were trimmed by 1 base and 11 bases, with 20 bases remaining between them. The CDR3 loop is CASSLVDGGSNEQYF. CDR3 nucleotide sequence: TGTGCCAGCAGCTTAGTAGACGGTGGGTCCAATGAGCAGTACTTC.

CDR3 sequence reads: CASSEPTMGAGYEQYF. The CDR3 region has the DNA TGTGCCAGCAGCGAACCAACGATGGGGGCCGGCTATGAGCAGTACTTC. The genes are TRBV7-9 and TRBJ2-7, with D possibly being TRBD1 (6 bases). The CDR3 sequence is 16 residues long. V was trimmed by 5 bases and J by 7 bases, leaving 24 bases between them. Per germline, CDR1 SEHNR and CDR2 FQNEAQ (reference sequence).